These T cell receptor beta chains were read from a single sample in a study of blood T cell repertoires in COVID-19. Sequenced by immunoSEQ multiplex PCR; TCRdb stores in-frame clones only, minus some. The sample has about 24,000 clones, about 91% seen once. The specimen sequenced was peripheral blood. These receptors were taken from a man between 70 and 80 years old with active COVID-19. Both conserved end residues are part of each CDR3. The D gene is left open where the match is weak. Clone sizes are given selectively: once, few, many, or a class where the clone is expanded.

abundance	d_gene	v_gene	j_gene	CDR3nt	CDR3aa
NA	TRBD2	TRBV6-1	TRBJ2-7	TGTGCCAGCAGTGAAGCGATAATAGCGGGAGTCAACGAGCAGTACTTC	CASSEAIIAGVNEQYF
NA	TRBD1	TRBV5-6	TRBJ2-7	TGTGCCAGCAGCCCTCAGACAGGGAGTGTCAAGCAGTACTTC	CASSPQTGSVKQYF
NA	TRBD2	TRBV9	TRBJ2-3	TGTGCCAGCAGTTTGAGGAAAAGGACTAGCGGGAGGGAAGATACGCAGTATTTT	CASSLRKRTSGREDTQYF
NA	NA	TRBV24-1	TRBJ1-2	TGTGCCACCAGTGATTTGGACACCTACTATGGCTACACCTTC	CATSDLDTYYGYTF
NA	NA	TRBV11-2	TRBJ2-4	TGTGCCAGCAGCTTAGTAAAGGGGAACATTCAGTACTTC	CASSLVKGNIQYF
NA	TRBD1	TRBV28	TRBJ2-7	TGTGCCAGCAGTTTTGGGGGACGGGGACAGTCCAAGTACTTC	CASSFGGRGQSKYF
few	TRBD1	TRBV7-9	TRBJ1-5	TGTGCCAGCAACCGGACAGGGGTGGGCAATCAGCCCCAGCATTTT	CASNRTGVGNQPQHF
NA	NA	TRBV27	TRBJ1-5	TGTGCCAGCAGTTTTACAGGGTTGAGCAATCAGCCCCAGCATTTT	CASSFTGLSNQPQHF
once	NA	TRBV18	TRBJ2-4	TGTGCCAGCTCACCACGGGTGCGTGACATCCTAGCCAAAAACATTCAGTACTTC	CASSPRVRDILAKNIQYF
NA	TRBD2	TRBV28	TRBJ2-7	TGTGCCAGCACTATAGCGGGGGGCCTCTACGAGCAGTACTTC	CASTIAGGLYEQYF
NA	NA	TRBV6-2/TRBV6-3	TRBJ1-5	TGTGCCAGCAGTTACCACACCCCCGGGAGGGGGATCAATCAGCCCCAGCATTTT	CASSYHTPGRGINQPQHF
NA	TRBD1	TRBV11-2	TRBJ2-4	TGTGCCAGCAGCTTAGCTTGGACAGGAAAAAACATTCAGTACTTC	CASSLAWTGKNIQYF
NA	TRBD1	TRBV5-1	TRBJ1-1	TGCGCCAGCAAAACAGGGGGCACTGAAGCTTTCTTT	CASKTGGTEAFF
NA	NA	TRBV7-2	TRBJ2-7	TGTGCCAGCAGCTTAGCCGGCCACAGGGTGGGTGCGTACGAGCAGTACTTC	CASSLAGHRVGAYEQYF
once	NA	TRBV18	TRBJ1-6	TGTGCCAGCTCACCCCGCGCGGGTACCTATTCACCCCTCCACTTT	CASSPRAGTYSPLHF
NA	TRBD1	TRBV4-1	TRBJ2-2	TGCGCCAGCAGCCTTCTCCGACAGGGGGCAGGCGGGGAGCTGTTTTTT	CASSLLRQGAGGELFF
NA	TRBD1	TRBV18	TRBJ2-1	TGTGCCAGCTCACTAGACAGGGTTGAACGATTCTTC	CASSLDRVERFF
NA	TRBD1	TRBV9	TRBJ1-4	TGTGCCAGCAGCCCGGGGACAGGGTCGGAGCAAAAACTGTTTTTT	CASSPGTGSEQKLFF
once	TRBD1	TRBV5-1	TRBJ2-7	TGCGCCAGCCGAAAGTGGGGACAGGGGGTATACGAGCAGTACTTC	CASRKWGQGVYEQYF
NA	TRBD1	TRBV11-2	TRBJ2-7	TGTGCCAGCAGCTCGGACAGGGACGGCTACGAGCAGTACTTC	CASSSDRDGYEQYF
NA	NA	TRBV6-2/TRBV6-3	TRBJ2-4	TGTGCCAGCAGTTACGCGGACAGAAACATTCAGTACTTC	CASSYADRNIQYF
NA	NA	TRBV7-2	TRBJ2-7	TGTGCCAGCAGCTTGCAGTCCGGGACTGACACTTACGAGCAGTACTTC	CASSLQSGTDTYEQYF
few	NA	TRBV25-1	TRBJ1-3	TGTGCCAGCAGCCCCTTGGGGAGCGTTTTCTTCGGAAACACCATATATTTT	CASSPLGSVFFGNTIYF
NA	TRBD2	TRBV19	TRBJ2-2	TGTGCCAGTAGTGAGACTAGCGGTGGCGGGGAGCTGTTTTTT	CASSETSGGGELFF
NA	TRBD2	TRBV24-1	TRBJ2-1	TGTGCCACCAGTGAACTGGCTAGCGGCGACAATGAGCAGTTCTTC	CATSELASGDNEQFF
NA	NA	TRBV4-2	TRBJ1-5	TGTGCCAGCAGCCGGGGCCCCGTTCAGCCCCAGCATTTT	CASSRGPVQPQHF
NA	TRBD2	TRBV2	TRBJ2-5	TGTGCCAGCAGTGGACTAGCGGGAGGTGGAGAGACCCAGTACTTC	CASSGLAGGGETQYF
NA	NA	TRBV21-1	TRBJ1-3	TGTGCCAGCAGCAAAGCGCCTCGGTTCCTCTCTGGAAACACCATATATTTT	CASSKAPRFLSGNTIYF
NA	TRBD1	TRBV6-1	TRBJ1-6	TGTGCCAGCAGTGATAGAGGGACAGGCCGGAACCGACCCCTCCACTTT	CASSDRGTGRNRPLHF
NA	TRBD1	TRBV2	TRBJ1-6	TGTGCCAGCAGGACAGGGGAGAATTCACCCCTCCACTTT	CASRTGENSPLHF
NA	TRBD2	TRBV6-2/TRBV6-3	TRBJ2-3	TGTGCCAGCAGTTACCCTAGCGGATATAGCACAGATACGCAGTATTTT	CASSYPSGYSTDTQYF
NA	TRBD1	TRBV5-6	TRBJ2-2	TGTGCCAGCAGCTTAGGGCAGGACAGGGCAGGAACCGGGGAGCTGTTTTTT	CASSLGQDRAGTGELFF
NA	TRBD1	TRBV4-3	TRBJ1-1	TGCGCCAGCAGCCCACAGGGGGAACACACTGAAGCTTTCTTT	CASSPQGEHTEAFF
NA	NA	TRBV6-2/TRBV6-3	TRBJ1-5	TGTGCCAGCAGTTACGTGAGTGAAAATCAGCCCCAGCATTTT	CASSYVSENQPQHF
NA	TRBD1	TRBV28	TRBJ1-2	TGTGCCAGCAGTCCGGACAGGGGGAAGGAAGGTGGCTACACCTTC	CASSPDRGKEGGYTF
NA	NA	TRBV3-1/TRBV3-2	TRBJ2-3	TGTGCCAGCAGCCAAAACTCCCGATACACAGATACGCAGTATTTT	CASSQNSRYTDTQYF
NA	NA	TRBV7-2	TRBJ2-3	TGTGCCAGCAGCCATCGGCGGGATACGCAGTATTTT	CASSHRRDTQYF
NA	TRBD2	TRBV9	TRBJ2-3	TGTGCCAGCAGCGTGACCGGGACTAGCGGGAGAACAGATACGCAGTATTTT	CASSVTGTSGRTDTQYF
once	TRBD1	TRBV7-2	TRBJ1-2	TGTGCCAGCAGCTCGGACAGGGCGATTCGGTATGGCTACACCTTC	CASSSDRAIRYGYTF
once	TRBD1	TRBV7-6	TRBJ2-7	TGTGCCAGCAGCTTTATGGGACAGGGCTCCTACGAGCAGTACTTC	CASSFMGQGSYEQYF
NA	TRBD1	TRBV28	TRBJ2-5	TGTGCCAGCAGTTCCATCGGGACAGGGAGTCAAGAGACCCAGTACTTC	CASSSIGTGSQETQYF
NA	TRBD2	TRBV27	TRBJ2-7	TGTGCCAGCAGAATCTCATGGGGACTAGCGGGTCCCGCCTACGAGCAGTACTTC	CASRISWGLAGPAYEQYF
NA	NA	TRBV5-6	TRBJ2-3	TGTGCCAGCACCGAGGTCGGGGGGCCTTCAGATACGCAGTATTTT	CASTEVGGPSDTQYF
NA	NA	TRBV18	TRBJ2-5	TGTGCCAGCTCCCTTAGTCGATCACGGGTGGAAGAGACCCAGTACTTC	CASSLSRSRVEETQYF
NA	TRBD2	TRBV24-1	TRBJ2-5	TGTGCCACCAGTGATTTTTCGGGGGGGGCCGGGGAGACCCAGTACTTC	CATSDFSGGAGETQYF
NA	TRBD2	TRBV29-1	TRBJ2-1	TGCAGCGTTGATGGGGGACTAGCGGTCGAAAATGGGTTCAATGAGCAGTTCTTC	CSVDGGLAVENGFNEQFF
NA	NA	TRBV2	TRBJ2-5	TGTGCCAGCAGTAAACTAGGAAGAGAGACCCAGTACTTC	CASSKLGRETQYF
NA	NA	TRBV2	TRBJ2-7	TGTGCCAGCAGGGGGGGGCTAGAGCTTTACGAGCAGTACTTC	CASRGGLELYEQYF
NA	TRBD1	TRBV7-2	TRBJ1-2	TGTGCCAGCAGCTTAGCGTGGACAGGGGGTGGCTACACCTTC	CASSLAWTGGGYTF
NA	TRBD1	TRBV6-4	TRBJ2-1	TGTGCCAGCAGTGACTGGACAGGGGGCTATTATAATGAGCAGTTCTTC	CASSDWTGGYYNEQFF
NA	TRBD1	TRBV7-8	TRBJ2-2	TGTGCCAGCAGCCTCGGACAGGGGACCACCGGGGAGCTGTTTTTT	CASSLGQGTTGELFF
NA	TRBD2	TRBV9	TRBJ2-3	TGTGCCAGCAGCGTCCTCGCGGGAGGGCGAGATACGCAGTATTTT	CASSVLAGGRDTQYF
NA	NA	TRBV5-1	TRBJ2-3	TGCGCCAGCAGCTTATCGACAGCTACAGATACGCAGTATTTT	CASSLSTATDTQYF
NA	NA	TRBV6-5	TRBJ1-6	TGTGCCAGCAGTTTCAGGGGACCTTACGGATCACCCCTCCACTTT	CASSFRGPYGSPLHF
NA	NA	TRBV4-3	TRBJ2-3	TGCGCCAGCAGCCAAGGGCGGGGCAGCTTATTCACAGATACGCAGTATTTT	CASSQGRGSLFTDTQYF